This T cell receptor (beta chain) stems from a study of T cell changes during pregnancy in multiple sclerosis. Per the germline V gene, CDR1 is MDHEN and CDR2 is SYDVKM. V lost 5 bases to trimming and J lost 10 bases, with 15 bases between them. This CDR3 has 14 amino acids. This table comes from immunoSEQ multiplex PCR, and its TCRdb copy is limited to in-frame clones, with some not included. The sample shows roughly 64,000 clones, roughly 92% of them seen only once. The rearrangement joins TRBV28 to TRBJ1-6; D is perhaps TRBD1 (6 bases). The TCR was taken from a female donor with multiple sclerosis, enrolled in a pregnancy study. The sample here was peripheral blood, taken in the second trimester of pregnancy. The CDR3 region is CASSAGTKGSPLHF. The CDR3 bases are TGTGCCAGCAGTGCCGGGACAAAGGGCTCACCCCTCCACTTT.